Listed here are 11 T cell receptor beta chains from one sample, sequenced in a study of regulatory T cells in long-lasting Graves disease. Investigators prepared the TCR beta libraries by applying iRepertoire HTBI primers and Arm-PCR of CDR3 regions. Each CDR3 protein is one row after TCRdb ran MiXCR on the multiplex PCR reads. The data hold over 500,000 distinct CDR3 sequences, with less than 20% observed a single time. As for time point: newly diagnosed GD, antithyroid drugs for less than 3 months. RNA isolated from PBMCs was used to make the TCR library. This sample was also put to use in a study of T cells in Graves' hyperthyroidism and ophthalmopathy.

Sequences were derived from peripheral blood mononuclear cells (PBMCs), sampled at new diagnosis, from a patient treated with antithyroid drugs. All receptors derive from a woman aged 30 to 39 with Graves disease.

As for this clonotype: A much larger clone lies a single base off, so this may be a read error. V and J are TRBV10-3 and TRBJ1-5; 8 bases agree with TRBD1. Germline V gene data show CDR1 as ENHRY and CDR2 as SYGVKD. The CDR3 sequence is 17 residues long. J lost 1 base, V lost 3 bases, and 8 bases had no gene match. The CDR3: CAISDRGRGLSNQPQHF. In DNA, the CDR3 is TGTGCCATCAGTGACCGGGGCAGGGGGCTAAGCAATCAGCCCCAGCATTTT.

The sample holds many counts of this clonotype. The chain couples TRBV7-9 to TRBJ2-5; 8 bases match TRBD1. CDR1 is SEHNR and CDR2 is FQNEAQ in the germline V gene (reference sequence). Trimming cost V 6 bases and J 7 bases; bases outside gene matches: 10. This CDR3 region has 14 residues. CDR3: CASSSTGEMVTQYF. The DNA for the CDR3 is TGTGCCAGCAGTTCGACAGGGGAGATGGTGACCCAGTACTTC.

This clonotype was picked up a small number of times. V gene TRBV5-1 combines with J gene TRBJ2-7; possibly TRBD1 or TRBD2 for D (5 bases each). The CDR3 has 13 amino acids. CDR1 and CDR2 from the germline V gene are SGHRS and YFSETQ. Between the trimmed V and J ends, which lost 4 bases and 6 bases, there was a span of 14 bases. CDR3 nucleotide sequence: TGCGCCAGCAGCATCGGGCTTGGGGGCGAGCAGTACTTC. It encodes CASSIGLGGEQYF.

The chain carries TRBV19 and TRBJ1-5; 8 positions match TRBD1. The CDR3 extends over 15 amino acids. Germline V lookup: CDR1 LNHDA, CDR2 SQIVND (reference sequence). V dropped 7 bases and J dropped 7; count of bases not matched to a gene: 12. CDR3 region: CASTSGGQGAQPQHF. Here the CDR3 DNA reads TGTGCCAGTACCTCCGGGGGGCAGGGGGCACAGCCCCAGCATTTT.

CDR3 bases: TGTGCCAGTATGGAGGGCTCCGGAAACACCATATATTTT. Protein product: CASMEGSGNTIYF. The rearrangement links TRBV19 to TRBJ1-3, with D unresolved. The CDR3 runs to 13 residues. Germline V gene sequence: CDR1 LNHDA, CDR2 SQIVND (reference sequence). The germline V and J ends were trimmed by 7 bases and 4 bases, with 11 bases remaining between them.

The V gene is TRBV20-1, the J gene TRBJ2-7; 7 positions match TRBD1. Germline CDR1 is DFQATT and CDR2 is SNEGSKA (reference sequence). V gave up 6 bases and J gave up 0 bases; unmatched junction bases: 11. CDR3 length: 15 amino acids. The CDR3 region is CSATPTGASSYEQYF. In nucleotides, the CDR3 is TGCAGTGCAACACCCACAGGGGCGAGCTCCTACGAGCAGTACTTC.

This clonotype has more than one count but fewer than ten. The V call is TRBV20-1, the J call TRBJ1-2; D unresolved. Between the trimmed V and J ends, which lost 5 bases and 2 bases, there was a span of 15 bases. The CDR3 is 14 amino acids. Germline CDR1 DFQATT, CDR2 SNEGSKA (reference sequence). The CDR3 protein is CSARSTIQNYGYTF. Here the CDR3 DNA reads TGCAGTGCTCGTTCGACAATTCAAAACTATGGCTACACCTTC.

This clonotype was seen at least ten times. The J gene is TRBJ1-5, the V gene TRBV7-2; possible D gene TRBD1, 5 bases. V was pared by 2 bases and J by 2 bases, with 10 bases between. Germline-derived CDR1 and CDR2 are SGHTA and FQGNSA. The CDR3 consists of 15 residues. The CDR3 DNA reads TGTGCCAGCAGCTTAATCCAGGGCGGCAATCAGCCCCAGCATTTT. Protein: CASSLIQGGNQPQHF.

A note on this clonotype: An end of the junction differs from the germline gene, which may be a read error. The chain combines TRBV5-1 with TRBJ1-3, with D hard to call. The CDR3 is made up of 15 amino acids. Germline V gene lookup returns CDR1 SGHRS and CDR2 YFSETQ. As DNA, the CDR3 is TGTGCCAGCAGCTTCCAAATGGATTCTGGAAACACCATATATTTT. Amino acids: CASSFQMDSGNTIYF.

This clonotype was observed many times. CDR3 sequence: CASSFLMTGSIEAFF. The CDR3 bases are TGTGCCAGCAGCTTTTTAATGACAGGGAGCATTGAAGCTTTCTTT. This chain uses TRBV13 with TRBJ1-1, with 7 bases fitting TRBD1. CDR1 PRHDT and CDR2 FYEKMQ come from the germline V gene (reference sequence). Trimming took 3 bases from V and 7 from J; bases not matched to a gene: 11. CDR3 length: 15 residues.

This chain uses TRBV29-1 with TRBJ2-1, with D perhaps TRBD2 (6 bases). V was clipped by 6 bases and J by 9 bases, with 15 bases between them. The CDR3 is 12 amino acids. Germline loops: CDR1 SQVTM, CDR2 ANQGSEA. CDR3 region: CSVSPGGTEQFF. DNA for the CDR3: TGCAGCGTGTCTCCTGGCGGGACTGAGCAGTTCTTC.